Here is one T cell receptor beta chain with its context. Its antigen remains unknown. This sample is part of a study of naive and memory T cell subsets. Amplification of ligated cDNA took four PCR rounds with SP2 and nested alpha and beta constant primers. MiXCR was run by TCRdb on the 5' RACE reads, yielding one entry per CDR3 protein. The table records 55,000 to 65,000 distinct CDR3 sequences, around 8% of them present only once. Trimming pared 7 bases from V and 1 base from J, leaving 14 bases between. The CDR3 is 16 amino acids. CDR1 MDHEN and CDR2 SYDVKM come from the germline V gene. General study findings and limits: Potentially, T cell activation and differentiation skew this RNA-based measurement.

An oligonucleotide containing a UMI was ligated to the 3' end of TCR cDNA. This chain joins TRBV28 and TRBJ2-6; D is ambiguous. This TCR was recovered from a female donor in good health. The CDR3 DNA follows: TGTGCCAGCACTACCCGGTTAGGTTCTGGGGCCAACGTCCTGACTTTC. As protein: CASTTRLGSGANVLTF. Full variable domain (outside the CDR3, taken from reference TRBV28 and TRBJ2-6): DVKVTQSSRYLVKRTGEKVFLECVQDMDHENMFWYRQDPGLGLRLIYFSYDVKMKEKGDIPEGYSVSREKKERFSLILESASTNQTSMYLCASTTRLGSGANVLTFGAGSRLTVL.